The T cell receptor beta chain described here comes from a study of cytomegalovirus exposure and HLA in healthy donors. V shed 8 bases and J shed 2 bases, with 16 bases lying between them. The CDR3 has 15 residues. Per the germline V gene, CDR1 is SGHTA and CDR2 is FQGNSA. Regarding the study as a whole: Earlier analysis yielded a pattern in which most TCR beta V segments were productive about 90% or about 30% of the time.

A remark on this clone: Its antigen is as yet unknown.

The PCR ran on 60 Vbeta and 13 Jbeta primers. Measured with immunoSEQ multiplex PCR; TCRdb has only the in-frame clones, and not every one. The sample consists of fewer than 200,000 clones, around 80% of them appearing once. The sample was PBMCs. The sequence was obtained from a woman between 45 and 60 years old in good health and CMV-seropositive. The chain recombines TRBV7-2 with TRBJ2-1; tentatively, D is TRBD2 (6 bases). CDR3 DNA sequence: TGTGCCAGCGGACCTCGCGGGGACCCCTACAATGAGCAGTTCTTC. It encodes CASGPRGDPYNEQFF.